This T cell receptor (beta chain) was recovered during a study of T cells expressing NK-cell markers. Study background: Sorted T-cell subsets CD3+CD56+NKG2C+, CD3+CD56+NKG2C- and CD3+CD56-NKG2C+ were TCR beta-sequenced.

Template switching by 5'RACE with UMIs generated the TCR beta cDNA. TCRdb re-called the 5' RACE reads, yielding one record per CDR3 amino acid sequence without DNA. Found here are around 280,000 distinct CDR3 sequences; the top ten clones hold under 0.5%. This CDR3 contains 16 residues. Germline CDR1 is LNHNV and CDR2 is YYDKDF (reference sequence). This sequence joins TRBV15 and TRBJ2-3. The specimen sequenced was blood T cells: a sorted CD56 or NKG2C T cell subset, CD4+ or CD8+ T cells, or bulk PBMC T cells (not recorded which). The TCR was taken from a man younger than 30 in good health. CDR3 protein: CATSRERGSLADTQYF.